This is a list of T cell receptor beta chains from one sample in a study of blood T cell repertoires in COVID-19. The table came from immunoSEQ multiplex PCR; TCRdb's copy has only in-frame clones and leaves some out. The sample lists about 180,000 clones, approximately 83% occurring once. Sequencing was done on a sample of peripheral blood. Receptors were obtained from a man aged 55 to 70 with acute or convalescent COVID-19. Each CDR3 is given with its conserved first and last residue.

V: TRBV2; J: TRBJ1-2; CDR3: CASGGTYGYTF
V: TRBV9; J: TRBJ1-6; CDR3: CASSVGSSSYNSPLHF
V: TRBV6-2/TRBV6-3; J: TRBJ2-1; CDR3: CASRYLSGGAYNEQFF
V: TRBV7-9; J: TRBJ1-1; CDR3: CASSPQANTEAFF
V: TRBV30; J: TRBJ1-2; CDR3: CAWSVDKGGDGYTF
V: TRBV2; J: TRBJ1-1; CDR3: CASNKKGAEAFF
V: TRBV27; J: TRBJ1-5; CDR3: CASSPGRGGNQPQHF
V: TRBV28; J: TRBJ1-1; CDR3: CASRPGFIAEAFF
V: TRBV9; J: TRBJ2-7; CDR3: CASSAEGEGEQYF
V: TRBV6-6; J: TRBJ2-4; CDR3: CASSYSRSGSDIQYF
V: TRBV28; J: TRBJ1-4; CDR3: CASSLRAEKLFF
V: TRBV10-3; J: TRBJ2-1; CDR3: CAITDGREDEQFF
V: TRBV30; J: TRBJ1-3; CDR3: CAWGGGNTIYF
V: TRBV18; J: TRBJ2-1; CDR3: CASSLEGASYNEQFF
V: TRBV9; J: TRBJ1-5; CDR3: CASSVAYGGRGRNQPQHF
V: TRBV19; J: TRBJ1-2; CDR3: CASSTRPLTGYTF
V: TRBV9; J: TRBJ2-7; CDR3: CASSVDGTASYEQYF
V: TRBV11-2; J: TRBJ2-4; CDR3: CASSFLIENIQYF
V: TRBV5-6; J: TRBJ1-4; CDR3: CASSFTWRNNEKLFF
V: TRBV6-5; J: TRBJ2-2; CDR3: CAAAIAPGGSGELFF
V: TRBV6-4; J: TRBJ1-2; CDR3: CASSVSGSFYGYTF
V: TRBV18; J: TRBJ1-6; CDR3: CASSPKGQGGSPLHF
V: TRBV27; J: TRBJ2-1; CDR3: CASSLAVSSYNEQFF
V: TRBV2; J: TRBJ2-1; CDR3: CALTGDSSYNEQFF
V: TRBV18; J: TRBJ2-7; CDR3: CASSPWASGREGEQYF
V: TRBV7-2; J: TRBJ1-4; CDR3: CASSLEGRAGGGEKLFF
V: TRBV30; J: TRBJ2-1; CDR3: CAWSDPSGSGRYNEQFF
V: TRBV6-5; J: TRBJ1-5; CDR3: CASSYLAGGGQPQHF
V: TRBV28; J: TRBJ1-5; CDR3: CASSSTGTGGRWNQPQHF
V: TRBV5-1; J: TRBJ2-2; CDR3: CASSPGQGTGELFF
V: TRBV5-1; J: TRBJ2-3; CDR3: CASSIGQDNSTDTQYF
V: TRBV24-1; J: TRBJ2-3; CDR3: CATSGRDTDTQYF
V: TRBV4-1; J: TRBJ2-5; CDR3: CASSQGLPTKGGTQYF
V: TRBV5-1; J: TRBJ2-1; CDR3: CASSLGTGLNEQFF
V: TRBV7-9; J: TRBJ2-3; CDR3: CASSPRLADTQYF
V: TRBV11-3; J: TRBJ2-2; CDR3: CASSGYSGTNTGELFF
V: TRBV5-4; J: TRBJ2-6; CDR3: CASSSLDRRSGANVLTF
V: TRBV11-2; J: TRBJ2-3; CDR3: CASNRGSDTDTQYF
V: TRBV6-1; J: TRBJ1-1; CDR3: CASSETLNTEAFF
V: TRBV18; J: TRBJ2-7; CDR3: CASSRSRGESYEQYF
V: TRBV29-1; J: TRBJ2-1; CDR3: CSVAGRDNEQFF
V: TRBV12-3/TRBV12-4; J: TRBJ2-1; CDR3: CASSRFYQNEQFF
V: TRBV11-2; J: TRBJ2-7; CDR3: CASSLANGVYEQYF
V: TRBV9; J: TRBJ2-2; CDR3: CASSVSGRVNTGELFF
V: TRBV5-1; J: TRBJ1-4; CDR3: CASTPGTENEKLFF
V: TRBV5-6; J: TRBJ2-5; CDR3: CASTSPGTSGSDGETQYF
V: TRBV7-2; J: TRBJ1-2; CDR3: CASSPQGPYGYTF
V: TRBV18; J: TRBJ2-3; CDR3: CASSPPQGGTDTQYF
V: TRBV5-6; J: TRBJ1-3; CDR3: CASSLALGSGNTIYF
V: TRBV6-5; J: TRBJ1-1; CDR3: CASKIGGAQAFF
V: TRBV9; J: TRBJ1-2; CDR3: CASSVNRGESDGYTF
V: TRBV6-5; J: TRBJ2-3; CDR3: CASSGAASTDTQYF
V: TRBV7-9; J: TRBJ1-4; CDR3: CASSRGQGREKLFF
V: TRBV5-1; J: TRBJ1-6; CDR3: CASSLQGAKNSPLHF
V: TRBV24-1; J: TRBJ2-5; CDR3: CATSNSGRLQETQYF
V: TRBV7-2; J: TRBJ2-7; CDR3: CASSSQRDKQYF
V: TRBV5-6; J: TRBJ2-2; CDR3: CASSLGQGAGELFF
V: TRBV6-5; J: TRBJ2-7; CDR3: CASSYAGQGQYF
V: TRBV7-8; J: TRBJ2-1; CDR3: CASSLVMASGMSNEQFF
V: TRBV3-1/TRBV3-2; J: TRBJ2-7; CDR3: CASSQAERSEQYF